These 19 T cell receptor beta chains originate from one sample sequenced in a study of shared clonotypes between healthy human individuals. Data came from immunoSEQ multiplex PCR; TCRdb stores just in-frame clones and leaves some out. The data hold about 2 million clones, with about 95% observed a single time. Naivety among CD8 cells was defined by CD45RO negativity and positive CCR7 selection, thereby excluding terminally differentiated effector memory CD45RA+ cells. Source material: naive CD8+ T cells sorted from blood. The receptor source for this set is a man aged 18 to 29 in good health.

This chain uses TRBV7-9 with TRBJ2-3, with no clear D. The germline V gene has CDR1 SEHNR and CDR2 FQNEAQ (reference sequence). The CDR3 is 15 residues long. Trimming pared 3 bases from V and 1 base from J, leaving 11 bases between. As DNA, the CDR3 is TGTGCCAGCAGCTTTCCACCTGCCGGCACAGATACGCAGTATTTT. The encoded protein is CASSFPPAGTDTQYF.

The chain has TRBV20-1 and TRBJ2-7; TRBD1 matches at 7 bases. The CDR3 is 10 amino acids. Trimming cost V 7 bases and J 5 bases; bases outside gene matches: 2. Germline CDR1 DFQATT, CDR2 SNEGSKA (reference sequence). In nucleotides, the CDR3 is TGCAGTGTGGGACAGAACGAGCAGTACTTC. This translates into CSVGQNEQYF.

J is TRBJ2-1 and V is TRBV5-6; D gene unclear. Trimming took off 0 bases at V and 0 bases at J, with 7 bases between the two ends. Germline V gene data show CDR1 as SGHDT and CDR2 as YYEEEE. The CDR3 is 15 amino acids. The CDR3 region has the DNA TGTGCCAGCAGCTTGGGCGTCGTCTCCTACAATGAGCAGTTCTTC. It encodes CASSLGVVSYNEQFF.

CDR3 nucleotides: TGTGCCAGCAGTGCAGGGACAGGGGGGCCTGAAGCTTTCTTT. This sequence encodes CASSAGTGGPEAFF. The rearrangement uses TRBV2 and TRBJ1-1; 11 bases agree with TRBD1. Trimming cost V 4 bases and J 6 bases; bases outside gene matches: 4. CDR1 and CDR2 (germline): SNHLY, FYNNEI. The CDR3 totals 14 residues.

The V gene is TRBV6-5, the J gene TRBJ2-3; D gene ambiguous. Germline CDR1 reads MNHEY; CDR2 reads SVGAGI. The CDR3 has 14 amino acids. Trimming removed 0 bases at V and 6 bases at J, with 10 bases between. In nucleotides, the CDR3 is TGTGCCAGCAGTTACTCTCGGCCGCCGGATACGCAGTATTTT. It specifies CASSYSRPPDTQYF.

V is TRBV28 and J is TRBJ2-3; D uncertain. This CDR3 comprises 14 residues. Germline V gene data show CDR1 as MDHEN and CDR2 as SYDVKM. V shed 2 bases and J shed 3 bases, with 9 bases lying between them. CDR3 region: CASSLVLGTDTQYF. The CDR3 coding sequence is TGTGCCAGCAGTTTAGTTCTAGGAACAGATACGCAGTATTTT. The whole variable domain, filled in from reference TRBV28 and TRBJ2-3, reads DVKVTQSSRYLVKRTGEKVFLECVQDMDHENMFWYRQDPGLGLRLIYFSYDVKMKEKGDIPEGYSVSREKKERFSLILESASTNQTSMYLCASSLVLGTDTQYFGPGTRLTVL.

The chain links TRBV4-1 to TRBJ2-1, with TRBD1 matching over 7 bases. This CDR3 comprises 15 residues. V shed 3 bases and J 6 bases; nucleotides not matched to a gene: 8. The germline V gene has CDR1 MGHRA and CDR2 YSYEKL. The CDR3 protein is CASSQAGTAFNEQFF. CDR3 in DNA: TGCGCCAGCAGCCAGGCCGGGACAGCGTTCAATGAGCAGTTCTTC.

The CDR3 nucleotides are TGTGCCACCAGCAGGTTGACTAGCGGGGGCTCCTACGAGCAGTACTTC. It translates to CATSRLTSGGSYEQYF. V usage is TRBV15 and J usage is TRBJ2-7; 12 bases line up with TRBD2. Germline-derived CDR1 and CDR2 are LNHNV and YYDKDF (reference sequence). The CDR3 contains 16 residues. V lost 3 bases and J lost 0; bases outside the gene matches: 3. The whole variable domain, filled in from reference TRBV15 and TRBJ2-7, reads DAMVIQNPRYQVTQFGKPVTLSCSQTLNHNVMYWYQQKSSQAPKLLFHYYDKDFNNEADTPDNFQSRRPNTSFCFLDIRSPGLGDTAMYLCATSRLTSGGSYEQYFGPGTRLTVT.

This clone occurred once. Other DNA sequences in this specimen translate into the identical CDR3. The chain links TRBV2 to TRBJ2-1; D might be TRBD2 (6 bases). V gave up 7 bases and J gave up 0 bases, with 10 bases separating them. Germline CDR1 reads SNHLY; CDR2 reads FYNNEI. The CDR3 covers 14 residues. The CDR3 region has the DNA TGTGCCAGCACCCAGACTAGCTCCTACAATGAGCAGTTCTTC. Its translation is CASTQTSSYNEQFF. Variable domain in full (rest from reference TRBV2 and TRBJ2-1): EPEVTQTPSHQVTQMGQEVILRCVPISNHLYFYWYRQILGQKVEFLVSFYNNEISEKSEIFDDQFSVERPDGSNFTLKIRSTKLEDSAMYFCASTQTSSYNEQFFGPGTRLTVL.

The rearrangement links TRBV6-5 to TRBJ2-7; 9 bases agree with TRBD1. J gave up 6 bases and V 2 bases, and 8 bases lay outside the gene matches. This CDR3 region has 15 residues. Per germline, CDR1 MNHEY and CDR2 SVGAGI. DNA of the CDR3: TGTGCCAGCAGTTACGTAGGGACAGGGATCGGCGAGCAGTACTTC. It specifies CASSYVGTGIGEQYF.

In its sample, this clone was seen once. The CDR3 reads CASSLMGDPNYGYTF. For the CDR3, the DNA is TGTGCCAGCAGCTTAATGGGGGATCCTAACTATGGCTACACCTTC. This sequence joins TRBV11-2 and TRBJ1-2; a weak D match, TRBD1 (5 bases). Germline lookup yields CDR1 SGHAT and CDR2 FQNNGV. The CDR3 covers 15 residues. The V and J ends lost 2 bases and 0 bases respectively, with 10 bases between them.

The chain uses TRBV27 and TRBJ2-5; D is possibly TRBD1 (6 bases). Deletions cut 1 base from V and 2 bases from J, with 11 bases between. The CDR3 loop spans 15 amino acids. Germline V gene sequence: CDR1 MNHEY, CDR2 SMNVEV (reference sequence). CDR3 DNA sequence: TGTGCCAGCAGTTTATTTCCCGGGACACAAGAGACCCAGTACTTC. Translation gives CASSLFPGTQETQYF.

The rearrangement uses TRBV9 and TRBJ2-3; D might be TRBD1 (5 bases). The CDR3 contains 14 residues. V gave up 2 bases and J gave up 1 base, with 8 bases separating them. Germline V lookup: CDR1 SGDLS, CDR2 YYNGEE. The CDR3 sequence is CASSVDIRTDTQYF. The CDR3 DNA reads TGTGCCAGCAGCGTGGACATTCGCACAGATACGCAGTATTTT.

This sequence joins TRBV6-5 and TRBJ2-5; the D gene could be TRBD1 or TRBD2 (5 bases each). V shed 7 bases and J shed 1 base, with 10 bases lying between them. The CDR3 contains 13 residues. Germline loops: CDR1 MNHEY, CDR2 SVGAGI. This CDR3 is CASTGTPQETQYF. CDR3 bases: TGTGCCAGCACCGGGACCCCCCAAGAGACCCAGTACTTC.

The CDR3 DNA reads TGCGCCAGCAGCCAAGCCGCGGGGTTAGTCTATGGCTACACCTTC. It encodes CASSQAAGLVYGYTF. V and J are TRBV4-1 and TRBJ1-2; unclear D gene. CDR3 length: 15 residues. Germline V gene data show CDR1 as MGHRA and CDR2 as YSYEKL. V was pared by 1 base and J by 4 bases, with 13 bases between.

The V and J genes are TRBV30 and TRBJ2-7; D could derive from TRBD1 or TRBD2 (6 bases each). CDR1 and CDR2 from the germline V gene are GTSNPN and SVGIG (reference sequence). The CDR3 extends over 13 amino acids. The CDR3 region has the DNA TGTGCTCTAGCAGGGGACTCCGGCTACGAGCAGTACTTC. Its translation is CALAGDSGYEQYF.

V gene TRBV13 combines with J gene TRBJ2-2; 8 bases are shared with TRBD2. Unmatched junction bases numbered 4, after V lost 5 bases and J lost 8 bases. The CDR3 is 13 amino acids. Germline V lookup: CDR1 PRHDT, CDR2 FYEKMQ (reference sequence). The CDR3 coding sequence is TGTGCCAGCAGCCAGCGGGGGAGTGGGGAGCTGTTTTTT. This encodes CASSQRGSGELFF.

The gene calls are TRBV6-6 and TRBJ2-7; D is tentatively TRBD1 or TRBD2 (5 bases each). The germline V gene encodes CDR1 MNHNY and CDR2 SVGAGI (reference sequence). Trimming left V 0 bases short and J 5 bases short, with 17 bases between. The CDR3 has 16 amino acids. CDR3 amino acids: CASSYSTRSGPNEQYF. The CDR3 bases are TGTGCCAGCAGTTACTCGACACGATCGGGGCCCAACGAGCAGTACTTC.

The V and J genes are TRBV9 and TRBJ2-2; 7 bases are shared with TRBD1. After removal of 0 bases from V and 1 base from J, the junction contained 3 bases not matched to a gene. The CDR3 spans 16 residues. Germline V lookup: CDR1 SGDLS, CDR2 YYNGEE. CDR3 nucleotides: TGTGCCAGCAGCGTAGCTAGGGACAGGAACACCGGGGAGCTGTTTTTT. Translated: CASSVARDRNTGELFF. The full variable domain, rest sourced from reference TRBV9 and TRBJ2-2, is DSGVTQTPKHLITATGQRVTLRCSPRSGDLSVYWYQQSLDQGLQFLIQYYNGEERAKGNILERFSAQQFPDLHSELNLSSLELGDSALYFCASSVARDRNTGELFFGEGSRLTVL.